The subject of this entry is one TCR beta chain. This entry is derived from a study of blood T cell repertoires in COVID-19. As for the study in general: The United States, Italy and Spain provided the acute and convalescent COVID-19 samples. PBMCs, B-cell-depleted T cells, or T cells were the source of the cDNA or gDNA that made up the material.

Trimming stripped 4 bases from V and 1 base from J, with 7 bases between. Germline V gene lookup returns CDR1 LGHDT and CDR2 YNNKEL (reference sequence). This CDR3 contains 13 residues. In the authors' workflow: Cell counts per sample came from amplifying reference gene primers. Measured with immunoSEQ multiplex PCR; TCRdb has only the in-frame clones, and not every one. V and J calls and clone size are given by that table; D and trimming were obtained from the DNA. Here the sample spans 130,000 to 150,000 clones, about 85% being singletons. This receptor was taken from a human donor with acute or convalescent COVID-19. The donor label of this sample is uncertain. The J gene is TRBJ1-1, the V gene TRBV3-1 (or the pseudogene TRBV3-2); D not resolved. Material for sequencing was peripheral blood. The CDR3 region is CASSRNKNTEAFF. In DNA, the CDR3 is TGTGCCAGCAGCCGAAACAAGAACACTGAAGCTTTCTTT.